A selection of T cell receptor beta chains follows, all from one sample in a study of T cell responses to AZD1222 COVID-19 vaccine. Sequencing was performed with immunoSEQ multiplex PCR; in TCRdb, only in-frame clones are kept and a portion is missing. The data hold roughly 67,000 clones, with about 88% observed a single time. The input for sequencing was peripheral blood, taken on day 0 of AZD1222 vaccination. These receptors were taken from an adult in good health. CDR3s include the opening cysteine and the closing phenylalanine or tryptophan. The D gene is left open where the match is weak. Where a row states a size, it is once, few, many or the class of an expanded clone; other rows omit it.

clone size | CDR3 length | J gene | V gene | D gene | CDR3 DNA | CDR3 protein
- | 15 | TRBJ1-5 | TRBV19 | - | TGTGCCAGTCTCCGTTGGGAGGGTAGCAATCAGCCCCAGCATTTT | CASLRWEGSNQPQHF
- | 14 | TRBJ2-7 | TRBV5-1 | TRBD1 | TGCGCCAGCAGCTTGGATGGGACAGTATACGAGCAGTACTTC | CASSLDGTVYEQYF
- | 14 | TRBJ1-1 | TRBV4-1 | - | TGCGCCAGCAGCCAAGGTCAGGGGCCCCCTGAAGCTTTCTTT | CASSQGQGPPEAFF
- | 15 | TRBJ2-5 | TRBV2 | - | TGTGCCAGCAGTGAATTCGGGACTTACCAAGAGACCCAGTACTTC | CASSEFGTYQETQYF
once | 13 | TRBJ1-1 | TRBV4-2 | - | TGTGCCAGCAGGTGGACTGGGGGCGCTGAAGCTTTCTTT | CASRWTGGAEAFF
once | 15 | TRBJ2-7 | TRBV4-3 | - | TGCGCCAGCAGCCAAGATCAACAGCCCTTTTACGAGCAGTACTTC | CASSQDQQPFYEQYF
- | 14 | TRBJ2-7 | TRBV7-9 | - | TGTGCCAGCAGCTTAGTGGGGGCGGGAGCCGAGCAGTACTTC | CASSLVGAGAEQYF
few | 13 | TRBJ2-3 | TRBV30 | TRBD2 | TGTGCCTGGGGAGGACTAGCGGGAGATACGCAGTATTTT | CAWGGLAGDTQYF
- | 15 | TRBJ1-3 | TRBV7-2 | - | TGTGCCAGCAGCTTATCTGGGAGCTCTGGAAACACCATATATTTT | CASSLSGSSGNTIYF
- | 14 | TRBJ1-5 | TRBV19 | - | TGTGCCAGTAGTATAAAGATTAGCAATCAGCCCCAGCATTTT | CASSIKISNQPQHF
- | 14 | TRBJ1-5 | TRBV6-4 | - | TGTGCCAGCCCTCGGCCAGGGCTCAATCAGCCCCAGCATTTT | CASPRPGLNQPQHF
once | 12 | TRBJ1-1 | TRBV28 | - | TGTGCCAGCAGCACCAGACAACACGAAGCTTTCTTT | CASSTRQHEAFF
- | 16 | TRBJ1-2 | TRBV5-4 | - | TGTGCCAGCAGCATCCCAGTACAGGGCCCACAGGGAGGCTACACCTTC | CASSIPVQGPQGGYTF
- | 15 | TRBJ2-3 | TRBV15 | TRBD2 | TGTGCCATCAACGGGAGGCCCCCTAGCACAGATACGCAGTATTTT | CAINGRPPSTDTQYF
- | 14 | TRBJ2-3 | TRBV4-1 | - | TGCGCCAGCAGCCTTGGACAGAGCACAGATACGCAGTATTTT | CASSLGQSTDTQYF
- | 14 | TRBJ1-5 | TRBV30 | - | TGTGCCTGGAGTGTAGGCAGTGGGAATCAGCCCCAGCATTTT | CAWSVGSGNQPQHF
- | 14 | TRBJ1-1 | TRBV2 | TRBD1 | TGTGCCAGCAGTGGAGACAGGGGGAACACTGAAGCTTTCTTT | CASSGDRGNTEAFF
- | 15 | TRBJ1-1 | TRBV2 | - | TGTGCCAGTAGGGTATTACAGGGTTTTAACACTGAAGCTTTCTTT | CASRVLQGFNTEAFF
few | 13 | TRBJ2-7 | TRBV5-1 | - | TGCGCCAGCGCAGAGGGCCCACTCTACGAGCAGTACTTC | CASAEGPLYEQYF
once | 15 | TRBJ1-1 | TRBV19 | - | TGTGCCAGTAGTAGGCGGGGCAGGGGTCCTACTGAAGCTTTCTTT | CASSRRGRGPTEAFF
- | 18 | TRBJ2-1 | TRBV7-2 | TRBD2 | TGTGCCAGCAGCCTTAATTTCTTCCTAGCGGGAGAGGTAAATGAGCAGTTCTTC | CASSLNFFLAGEVNEQFF
- | 13 | TRBJ1-1 | TRBV6-1 | - | TGTGCCAGCAGTATGTACAGGGAAACTGAAGCTTTCTTT | CASSMYRETEAFF
- | 14 | TRBJ2-1 | TRBV5-6 | TRBD1 | TGTGCCAGCAGCCTAGACAGGGGGCGAAGTGAGCAGTTCTTC | CASSLDRGRSEQFF
- | 18 | TRBJ2-2 | TRBV7-6 | TRBD2 | TGTGCCAGCAGCCTCCTCCCTAGGCTAGCGGGTAACACCGGGGAGCTGTTTTTT | CASSLLPRLAGNTGELFF
- | 16 | TRBJ1-1 | TRBV4-3 | - | TGCGCCAGCAGCCAAGATTATGGAAGGCTTTGGACTGAAGCTTTCTTT | CASSQDYGRLWTEAFF
- | 19 | TRBJ1-1 | TRBV19 | TRBD1 | TGTGCCAGTAGTATAAGCCCCGGCTGGACAGGGCCGGTGAACACTGAAGCTTTCTTT | CASSISPGWTGPVNTEAFF
- | 12 | TRBJ2-7 | TRBV15 | - | TGTGCCACCAGCAGAGTTGGCTACGAGCAGTACTTC | CATSRVGYEQYF
- | 14 | TRBJ2-3 | TRBV19 | - | TGTGCCAGTAGCTATACAGTCTTAGGGGATACGCAGTATTTT | CASSYTVLGDTQYF
- | 13 | TRBJ1-2 | TRBV3-1/TRBV3-2 | - | TGTGCCAGCAGCAGGGATCTAAACTATGGCTACACCTTC | CASSRDLNYGYTF
- | 14 | TRBJ2-2 | TRBV5-4 | - | TGTGCCAGCAGCTATCCTACCCAAACCGGGGAGCTGTTTTTT | CASSYPTQTGELFF
- | 14 | TRBJ1-1 | TRBV5-6 | - | TGTGCCAGCAGCTTGCAGGGAAGGGACACTGAAGCTTTCTTT | CASSLQGRDTEAFF
- | 18 | TRBJ1-1 | TRBV11-2 | - | TGTGCCAGCAGCTTACCGTTTCTGGCGGGGAGAACAAACACTGAAGCTTTCTTT | CASSLPFLAGRTNTEAFF
- | 15 | TRBJ2-3 | TRBV30 | TRBD2 | TGTGCCTGGAGAGCGGGGGGAAGAGCCACAGATACGCAGTATTTT | CAWRAGGRATDTQYF
- | 13 | TRBJ1-1 | TRBV19 | - | TGTGCCAGTAAACTACAAGGGAACACTGAAGCTTTCTTT | CASKLQGNTEAFF
few | 13 | TRBJ1-4 | TRBV5-1 | - | TGCGCCAGCAGCTGGGGACCAGGGGAAAAACTGTTTTTT | CASSWGPGEKLFF
- | 16 | TRBJ2-3 | TRBV7-2 | TRBD2 | TGTGCCAGCAGCTTTTGGCTAGCGGGAAGGGCAGATACGCAGTATTTT | CASSFWLAGRADTQYF
- | 15 | TRBJ1-1 | TRBV24-1 | - | TGTGCCACCAGTAAACGAAGGGGCTCGAACACTGAAGCTTTCTTT | CATSKRRGSNTEAFF
- | 13 | TRBJ2-7 | TRBV18 | - | TGTGCCAGCTCTTACGACTCCTACTACGAGCAGTACTTC | CASSYDSYYEQYF
- | 15 | TRBJ2-7 | TRBV10-1 | - | TGCGCCAGCAGTGATGGAGCAGGGTCGCCACACGAGCAGTACTTC | CASSDGAGSPHEQYF
- | 14 | TRBJ2-5 | TRBV3-1/TRBV3-2 | TRBD2 | TGTGCCAGCAGAAGGACTAGCGGGAGTGAGACCCAGTACTTC | CASRRTSGSETQYF
few | 14 | TRBJ2-2 | TRBV6-2/TRBV6-3 | - | TGTGCCAGCAGTTACTTCAAGAACACCGGGGAGCTGTTTTTT | CASSYFKNTGELFF
once | 17 | TRBJ1-2 | TRBV2 | - | TGTGCCAGCAGTGAACCTTTAAGGACGGAGGGCTTAAGGGGCTACACCTTC | CASSEPLRTEGLRGYTF
- | 15 | TRBJ2-1 | TRBV7-9 | - | - | CASSFGSGGGNEQFF
- | 11 | TRBJ2-1 | TRBV11-2 | - | TGTGCCAGCAGCCTAAACAATGAGCAGTTCTTC | CASSLNNEQFF
- | 14 | TRBJ2-7 | TRBV7-2 | TRBD2 | TGTGCCAGCAGTACAGGCTCCGGGGGGGGCGAGCAGTACTTC | CASSTGSGGGEQYF
- | 16 | TRBJ1-2 | TRBV3-1/TRBV3-2 | - | TGTGCCAGCAGCCAAGAAGGACGATCGGGAAACTATGGCTACACCTTC | CASSQEGRSGNYGYTF
- | 12 | TRBJ2-3 | TRBV4-1 | - | TGCGCCAGCAGCCATAGAGGAGATACGCAGTATTTT | CASSHRGDTQYF
- | 12 | TRBJ2-1 | TRBV29-1 | - | TGCAGCGTTGAAGAAACAGGCAATGAGCAGTTCTTC | CSVEETGNEQFF
- | 11 | TRBJ1-2 | TRBV28 | - | TGTGCCAGCAGTTCATTCTATGGCTACACCTTC | CASSSFYGYTF
- | 14 | TRBJ2-1 | TRBV6-4 | TRBD1 | TGTGCCAGCAGTGAAGGACAGGGTTTCAATGAGCAGTTCTTC | CASSEGQGFNEQFF
- | 18 | TRBJ2-1 | TRBV27 | TRBD1 | TGTGCCAGCAGTACCGGGACAGGGGGCGCGTTCACCTACAATGAGCAGTTCTTC | CASSTGTGGAFTYNEQFF
- | 14 | TRBJ2-3 | TRBV10-3 | - | TGTGCCATCAGTGATACAGGTAGCACAGATACGCAGTATTTT | CAISDTGSTDTQYF
- | 15 | TRBJ1-6 | TRBV6-1 | - | TGTGCCAGCAGTGAAGCCCCCCAGGGGACTTCCCCCCTCCACTTT | CASSEAPQGTSPLHF
- | 14 | TRBJ2-1 | TRBV10-3 | TRBD2 | TGTGCCATCAGGTCTAGCGGATACTACAATGAGCAGTTCTTC | CAIRSSGYYNEQFF
- | 11 | TRBJ2-7 | TRBV12-3/TRBV12-4 | - | TGTGCCAGCAGTTTAGGCTACGAGCAGTACTTC | CASSLGYEQYF
- | 14 | TRBJ1-5 | TRBV7-8 | TRBD1 | TGTGCCAGCAGCTTAGTGGGGCAGGGGGGGCCCCAGCATTTT | CASSLVGQGGPQHF
- | 14 | TRBJ1-2 | TRBV7-9 | TRBD1 | TGTGCCAGCAGCTCAATTACAGGGGGGGACGGCTACACCTTC | CASSSITGGDGYTF
- | 13 | TRBJ2-5 | TRBV4-1 | - | TGCGCCAGCAGCCAGGAACAGGGATACCCCCAGTACTTC | CASSQEQGYPQYF